This T cell receptor beta chain was documented in a study of blood T cell repertoires in COVID-19. Study as a whole: The study drew acute and convalescent COVID-19 samples from the United States, Italy and Spain. T cells, B-cell-depleted T cells, or PBMCs provided the cDNA or gDNA that served as material.

Original data processing: Estimation of nucleated cell counts relied on the amplification of reference gene primers. Some clones are missing from TCRdb's copy, which holds only in-frame ones; the method was immunoSEQ multiplex PCR. V and J calls and clone size are given by that table; D and trimming were obtained from the DNA. This sample has about 150,000 clones, with over 60% found just once. With 1 base removed from V and 4 bases from J, the gap between germline ends came to 10 bases. Germline V gene sequence: CDR1 MDHEN, CDR2 SYDVKM. This CDR3 contains 14 residues. The source of this sequence is a man older than 75 with acute or convalescent COVID-19. The rearrangement uses TRBV28 and TRBJ1-1; D might be TRBD1 (6 bases). The sequenced sample consisted of peripheral blood. The CDR3 sequence: CASSLLQGRTEAFF. CDR3 bases: TGTGCCAGCAGTTTATTACAGGGCCGCACTGAAGCTTTCTTT.